This T cell receptor (beta chain) originates from a study of blood T cell repertoires in COVID-19. Study as a whole: COVID-19 samples, acute and convalescent, were from the United States, Italy and Spain. PBMCs, B-cell-depleted T cells, or T cells were the source of the cDNA or gDNA that made up the material.

As regards this clone: Other nucleotide sequences in the sample specify the same CDR3.

Original handling: Using reference gene primer amplification, nucleated cell counts were estimated. Using immunoSEQ multiplex PCR, the repertoire was profiled, and TCRdb retains in-frame clones only, with some absent. The V and J calls and clone size come from that table; D and trimming were worked out from the DNA. Of 200,000 to 250,000 clones detected, roughly 80% appear once; the ten largest clones hold less than 9.5%. V lost 0 bases to trimming and J lost 3 bases, with 9 bases between them. The CDR3 consists of 15 residues. Germline values: CDR1 SGHRS, CDR2 YFSETQ. Sequenced material: peripheral blood. The source of this sequence is a woman aged 80 or older with COVID-19, enrolled during active disease. This chain links TRBV5-1 with TRBJ1-4; D possibly corresponds to TRBD1 (6 bases). CDR3 DNA sequence: TGCGCCAGCAGCTTGGAGGGGGGGTCTAATGAAAAACTGTTTTTT. Protein sequence: CASSLEGGSNEKLFF.